This is a list of T cell receptor beta chains from one sample in a study of tumor-infiltrating lymphocytes in primary liver carcinoma. TCRdb recomputed calls from the multiplex PCR reads with MiXCR, one row per CDR3 protein. This sample carries about 200,000 distinct CDR3 sequences, almost 65% of them seen once, and the ten largest clones take about 7.1%. The sample comprised peripheral blood. These receptors originate from a woman aged 60-70 years with primary liver carcinoma and hepatitis B virus infection. CDR3s include the opening cysteine and the closing phenylalanine or tryptophan. A D gene is named only where the DNA matches it firmly. For some rows the clone size is stated as once, few or many, or as a class when expanded; others skip it.

CDR3nt	CDR3aa	d_gene	abundance	v_gene	j_gene
TGTGCCTGGAGTGAAGGTGGGTCCCGCTATGGCTACACCTTC	CAWSEGGSRYGYTF	.	.	TRBV30	TRBJ1-2
TGTGCCAGCAACTTCCCCGCCGGGACAGGGGGCAATGAGCAGTTCTTC	CASNFPAGTGGNEQFF	TRBD1	.	TRBV5-4	TRBJ2-1
TGCAGCGTTGAGGGGGGGACACCCAGCTCCTACAATGAGCAGTTCTTC	CSVEGGTPSSYNEQFF	.	many	TRBV29-1	TRBJ2-1
TGCTGCGTCGCACGAGGGTCTGGCTACACCTTC	CCVARGSGYTF	.	.	TRBV29-1	TRBJ1-2
TGTGCCAGCAGCTTAGCGGGAGTAAGCGAGCAGTACTTC	CASSLAGVSEQYF	.	many	TRBV11-3	TRBJ2-7
TGTGCCAGCAGATATACAGGGGCAATATATAGCAATCAGCCCCAGCATTTT	CASRYTGAIYSNQPQHF	TRBD1	.	TRBV28	TRBJ1-5
TGTGCCAGCAGCTTAACGGGAGAGAGCACCGGGGAGCTGTTTTTT	CASSLTGESTGELFF	.	many	TRBV11-2	TRBJ2-2
TGTGCCGTAGTGACCCAAACAGATACGCAGTATTTT	CAVVTQTDTQYF	.	many	TRBV6-1	TRBJ2-3
TGCGCCAGCAGCTCTCAACCCTCATCAGCGGAGGGCTACAATGAGCAGTTCTTC	CASSSQPSSAEGYNEQFF	.	.	TRBV11-2	TRBJ2-1
TGTGCCAGCAGTTACTCGACAGGGGTAGAGACCCAGTACTTC	CASSYSTGVETQYF	TRBD1	many	TRBV6-5	TRBJ2-5
TGTGCCAGCAGTTCTACTGGGGGCAATCAGCCCCAGCATTTT	CASSSTGGNQPQHF	.	many	TRBV12-3/TRBV12-4	TRBJ1-5
TGCGCCATCAGTGGGGGGAGGTATGGCTACACCTTC	CAISGGRYGYTF	.	once	TRBV10-2	TRBJ1-2
TGTGCCAGCAGCCGGGGGAGACTAGCGGAAAAAATCACAGATACCCAGTATTTT	CASSRGRLAEKITDTQYF	TRBD2	.	TRBV11-3	TRBJ2-3
TGCGCTAGCAGCTCAGGGGGACGAGGATACAATGAGCAGTTCTTC	CASSSGGRGYNEQFF	TRBD1	few	TRBV5-1	TRBJ2-1
TGTGCCAGCAGTTGGCTTTCCCAGGACGACTACACCTTC	CASSWLSQDDYTF	.	.	TRBV12-3/TRBV12-4	TRBJ1-2
TGTGCCAGCAGAAAACTCAGGGTAACAAATGAAAAACTGTTTTTT	CASRKLRVTNEKLFF	.	.	TRBV11-2	TRBJ1-4
TGCGCCAGCAGCAATAGGGGGGGGAGTGAAGCTTTCTTT	CASSNRGGSEAFF	.	.	TRBV4-1	TRBJ1-1
TGTGCCAGCAGTTTGGATAGAAATAATTCACCCCTCCACTTT	CASSLDRNNSPLHF	.	.	TRBV28	TRBJ1-6
TGTGCCAGCCCCTTACTAGCGGGGAACACCAGGGAGCTGTTTTTT	CASPLLAGNTRELFF	TRBD2	.	TRBV7-8	TRBJ2-2
TGTGCCAGCAGCCAAGACGGGAGTACAGAAGAGACCCAGTACTTC	CASSQDGSTEETQYF	.	.	TRBV4-2	TRBJ2-5
TGTGCCAGCAGCTTAGTTGGGGACACTGAAGCTTTCTTT	CASSLVGDTEAFF	.	.	TRBV7-9	TRBJ1-1
TGTGTCAGCAGCTCGGTAACCGGGGAGCTGTCTTTT	CVSSSVTGELSF	.	.	TRBV11-1	TRBJ2-2
TGTGCCGGCAGCATCGGGACTAGCGGGAGGCGGGGGTCTAACGAGCAGTACTTC	CAGSIGTSGRRGSNEQYF	TRBD2	.	TRBV11-3	TRBJ2-7
TGTGCCAGCAGTTTCCGCAGGGACGCTGGAAACACCATATATTTT	CASSFRRDAGNTIYF	.	many	TRBV6-5	TRBJ1-3
TGTGCCAGCAGCTTAGAAGGGAGCATGGTTACGCAGTATTTT	CASSLEGSMVTQYF	.	.	TRBV7-8	TRBJ2-3
TGTGCCAGCAGCTTGGCCCAGGGGCGGGCTGGGGCCAACGTCCTGACTTTC	CASSLAQGRAGANVLTF	.	.	TRBV11-2	TRBJ2-6
TGTGCCAGCTCACCACCCAGCGGGAGTGTCACAGATACGCAGTATTTT	CASSPPSGSVTDTQYF	TRBD2	.	TRBV18	TRBJ2-3
TGTGCCAGCTCCCGACCTGGACTTGCGGGAGTTGAGCAGTTCTTC	CASSRPGLAGVEQFF	TRBD2	.	TRBV6-5	TRBJ2-1
TGTGCCAGCAGTGAGACTACTGCCCCCCTCCAGCAGTACTTC	CASSETTAPLQQYF	.	.	TRBV6-1	TRBJ2-7
TGTGCCAGCACCACCACAGTGGGAGGGCCCGGTGAGCAGTTCTTC	CASTTTVGGPGEQFF	TRBD2	once	TRBV6-5	TRBJ2-1
TGTGCCAGCAGCTTAGAAGGGTCCGGGGGGCAGTTCTTC	CASSLEGSGGQFF	.	many	TRBV11-2	TRBJ2-1
TGTGCCAGCAGTTACCGAAGGGCTAATTCACCCCTCCACTTT	CASSYRRANSPLHF	.	.	TRBV6-5	TRBJ1-6
TGCGCCAGCCACTCGGGAGGGAACTATGGCTACACCTTC	CASHSGGNYGYTF	.	few	TRBV5-1	TRBJ1-2
TGCGCCAGCAGCCAAGGACAGTCCGGAGGCTACGCCTTC	CASSQGQSGGYAF	.	few	TRBV4-1	TRBJ1-2
TGTGCCAGCACCCCTCGGGGGGGAAACACTGAAGCTTTCTTT	CASTPRGGNTEAFF	.	few	TRBV7-9	TRBJ1-1
TGTGCCAGCAGCCCTAGACGGGGGGCTTACTACAATGAGCAGTTCTTC	CASSPRRGAYYNEQFF	.	.	TRBV13	TRBJ2-1
TGCGCCAGCAACTTGGACGGACGGATGGGCACAGATACGCAGTATTTT	CASNLDGRMGTDTQYF	.	.	TRBV5-1	TRBJ2-3
TGCGCCAGCAGTCCGAGCGACAGGTTCGGAACAAATGGCTACACCTTC	CASSPSDRFGTNGYTF	.	.	TRBV4-1	TRBJ1-2
TGTGCCAGCAGCCAAGTAGGCTTGAACACCGGGGAGCTGTTTTTT	CASSQVGLNTGELFF	.	many	TRBV4-2	TRBJ2-2
TGTGCCAGCAGTGGTATCCCGGGACAGAATCAAGAGAGCCAGTACTTC	CASSGIPGQNQESQYF	TRBD1	.	TRBV7-9	TRBJ2-5